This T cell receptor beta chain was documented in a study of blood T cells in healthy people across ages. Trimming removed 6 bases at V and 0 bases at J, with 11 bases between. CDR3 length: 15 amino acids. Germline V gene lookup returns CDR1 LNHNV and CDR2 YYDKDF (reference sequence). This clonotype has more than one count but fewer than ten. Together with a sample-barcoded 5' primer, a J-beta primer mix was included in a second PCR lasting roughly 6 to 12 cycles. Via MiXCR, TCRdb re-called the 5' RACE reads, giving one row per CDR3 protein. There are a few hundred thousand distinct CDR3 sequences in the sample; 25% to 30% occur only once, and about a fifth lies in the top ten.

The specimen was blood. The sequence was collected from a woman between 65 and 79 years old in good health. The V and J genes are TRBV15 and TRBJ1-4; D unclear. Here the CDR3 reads CATSGQETTNEKLFF. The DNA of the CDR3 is TGTGCCACCAGTGGGCAGGAAACAACTAATGAAAAACTGTTTTTT.